The sequence of this TCR beta chain was determined in a study of T cell repertoires in cytomegalovirus infection. The wider study: CMV infection together with matching HLA type was indicated by public TCR beta signatures.

Comment on this clonotype: No antigen is known for it.

The length of the CDR3 is 15 residues. Germline loops: CDR1 SGHVS, CDR2 FNYEAQ. The germline V and J ends were trimmed by 1 base and 6 bases, with 12 bases remaining between them. TCRdb itself ran the reads through MiXCR, one entry per CDR3 protein. The sample lists approximately 910,000 distinct CDR3 sequences, approximately 30% occurring once. Study-wide results and caveats: Ex vivo, HLA-C-restricted CMV-specific TCR beta clonotypes prevailed over the rest of the response.

The chain uses TRBV7-6 and TRBJ2-2, with D maybe TRBD2 (7 bases). The TCR comes from a human donor in good health (CMV status not recorded). Some clones in this sample may be carry-over from other donors' samples. The sequencing used cultured CD8+ T cells from PBMCs, collected from culture after CMV antigen stimulation. The CDR3 DNA sequence: TGTGCCAGCAGCTTAGTGGGGGGGCCGTCCGGGGAGCTGTTTTTT. Protein product: CASSLVGGPSGELFF. The full variable domain, its missing parts supplied by reference TRBV7-6 and TRBJ2-2, is GAGVSQSPRYKVTKRGQDVALRCDPISGHVSLYWYRQALGQGPEFLTYFNYEAQQDKSGLPNDRFSAERPEGSISTLTIQRTEQRDSAMYRCASSLVGGPSGELFFGEGSRLTVL.